This T cell receptor beta chain was retrieved from a study of a mutant IDH1 vaccine in newly diagnosed glioma. Study-wide context: Antecedent treatment encompassed radiotherapy, temozolomide, or their combination; the majority received both.

Time point specified: week 5, during vaccination. The investigators gave 300 ug of mutant IDH1 20-mer peptide in each vaccine dose, together with topical imiquimod. Diagnosis in the donors showed new WHO grade 3 or 4 astrocytomas that were IDH1-mutant and ATRX-lost. With respect to this clone: Its antigen is unidentified.

Assay: immunoSEQ multiplex PCR; the TCRdb copy retains only in-frame clones and omits some. The sample consists of over 50,000 clones, roughly four fifths of them appearing once. Whole-study findings and limits: Top peripheral T cell clonotype shifts appeared unrelated to pseudoprogression.

Germline V gives CDR1 SGHDT, CDR2 YYEEEE. The CDR3 extends over 15 amino acids. Deletions cut 2 bases from V and 2 bases from J, with 13 bases between. Sequenced here: PBMCs, sampled from a glioma patient whose treatment included an IDH1 peptide vaccine. The chain recombines TRBV5-6 with TRBJ2-5, with TRBD2 as a possible D gene (6 bases). This TCR came from a man aged 25 to 40 with glioma. CDR3 residues: CASSFDRTIQETQYF. The CDR3 DNA is TGTGCCAGCAGCTTCGACCGGACTATACAAGAGACCCAGTACTTC.